The 2 T cell receptor beta chains presented below share a single source sample, sequenced in a study of blood T cell repertoires in COVID-19. TCRdb keeps only in-frame clones here, not all; method: immunoSEQ multiplex PCR. The sample gives 170,000 or so clones, about nine tenths of which show up once; roughly 9% is in the top ten. The sequenced sample consisted of PBMCs or T cells enriched from blood (not recorded which). These receptors were obtained from a woman younger than 35 who had recovered from COVID-19.

This clone was detected only once. This chain's CDR3 is CASSHGWQGYEQYF. In nucleotides, the CDR3 is TGTGCCAGCAGCCATGGGTGGCAGGGCTACGAGCAGTACTTC. The rearrangement uses TRBV3-1 (or the pseudogene TRBV3-2) and TRBJ2-7; D perhaps matches TRBD1 (5 bases). V shed 3 bases and J shed 3 bases, with 12 bases lying between them. The CDR3 sequence is 14 residues long. Germline CDR1 is LGHDT and CDR2 is YNNKEL (reference sequence).

The V and J genes are TRBV6-5 and TRBJ1-1; D gene unclear. CDR3 length equals 14 residues. The V end lost 7 bases, the J end lost 4 bases, and 16 bases lay between the germline ends. CDR1 is MNHEY and CDR2 is SVGAGI in the germline V gene. CDR3 amino acids: CASTAQLVSTEAFF. The CDR3 DNA sequence: TGTGCCAGCACCGCACAGCTGGTGAGCACTGAAGCTTTCTTT.